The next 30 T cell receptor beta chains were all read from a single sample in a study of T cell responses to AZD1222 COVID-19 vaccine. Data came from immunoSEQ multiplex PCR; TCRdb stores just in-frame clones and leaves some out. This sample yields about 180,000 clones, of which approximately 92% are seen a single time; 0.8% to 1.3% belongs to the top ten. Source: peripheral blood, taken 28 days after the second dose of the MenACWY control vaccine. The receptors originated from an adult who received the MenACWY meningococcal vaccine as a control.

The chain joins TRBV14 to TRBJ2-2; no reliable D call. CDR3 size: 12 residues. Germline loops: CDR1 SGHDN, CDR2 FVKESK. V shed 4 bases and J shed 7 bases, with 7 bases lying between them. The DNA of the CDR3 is TGTGCCAGCAGCCCCGGATACGGGGAGCTGTTTTTT. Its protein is CASSPGYGELFF.

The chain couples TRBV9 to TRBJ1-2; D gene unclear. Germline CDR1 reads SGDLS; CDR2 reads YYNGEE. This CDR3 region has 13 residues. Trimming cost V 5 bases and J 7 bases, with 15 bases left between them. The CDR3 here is CASSPREGFGYTF. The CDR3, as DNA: TGTGCCAGCAGTCCCCGAGAGGGCTTTGGCTACACCTTC.

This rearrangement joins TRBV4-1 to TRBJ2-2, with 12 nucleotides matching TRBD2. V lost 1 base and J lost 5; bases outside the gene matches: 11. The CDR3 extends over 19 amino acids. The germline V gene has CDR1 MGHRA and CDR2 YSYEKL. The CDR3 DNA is TGCGCCAGCAGCCAAGGAGGGCTAGCGGGGGGGCCGAGAACCGGGGAGCTGTTTTTT. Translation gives CASSQGGLAGGPRTGELFF.

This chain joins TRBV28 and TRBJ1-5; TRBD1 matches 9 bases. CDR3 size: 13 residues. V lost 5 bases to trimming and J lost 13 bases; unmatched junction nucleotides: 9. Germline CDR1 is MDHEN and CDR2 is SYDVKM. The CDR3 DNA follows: TGTGCCAGCAGTCGCGGGACAGGGTTTTCTCAGCATTTT. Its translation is CASSRGTGFSQHF.

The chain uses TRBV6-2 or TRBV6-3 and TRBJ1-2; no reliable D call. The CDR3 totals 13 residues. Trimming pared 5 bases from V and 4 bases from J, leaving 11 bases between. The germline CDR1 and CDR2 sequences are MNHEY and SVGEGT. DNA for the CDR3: TGTGCCAGCAGTCGGACTGCCGCCTATGGCTACACCTTC. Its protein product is CASSRTAAYGYTF.

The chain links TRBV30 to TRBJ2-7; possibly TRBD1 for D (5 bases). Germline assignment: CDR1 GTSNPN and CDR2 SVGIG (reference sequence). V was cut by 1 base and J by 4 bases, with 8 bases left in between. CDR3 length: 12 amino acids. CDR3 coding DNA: TGTGCCTGGAGTGGACAGACATACGAGCAGTACTTC. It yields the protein CAWSGQTYEQYF.

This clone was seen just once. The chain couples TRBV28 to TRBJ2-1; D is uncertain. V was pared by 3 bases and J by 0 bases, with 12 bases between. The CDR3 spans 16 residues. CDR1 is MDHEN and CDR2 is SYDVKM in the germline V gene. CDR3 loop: CASSFPRPSSYNEQFF. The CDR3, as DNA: TGTGCCAGCAGTTTCCCGAGACCGAGCTCCTACAATGAGCAGTTCTTC.

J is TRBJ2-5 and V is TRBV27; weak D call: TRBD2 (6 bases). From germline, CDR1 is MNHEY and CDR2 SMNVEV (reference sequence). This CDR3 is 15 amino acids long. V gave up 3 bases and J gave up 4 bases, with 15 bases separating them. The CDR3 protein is CASSLLSTSPETQYF. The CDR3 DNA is TGTGCCAGCAGTTTGCTCTCGACTAGTCCAGAGACCCAGTACTTC.

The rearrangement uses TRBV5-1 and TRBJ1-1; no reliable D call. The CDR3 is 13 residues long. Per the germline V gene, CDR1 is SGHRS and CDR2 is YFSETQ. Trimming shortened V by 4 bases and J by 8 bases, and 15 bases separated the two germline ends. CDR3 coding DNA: TGCGCCAGCAGCATACCGGGCGGGTCGGAAGCTTTCTTT. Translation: CASSIPGGSEAFF. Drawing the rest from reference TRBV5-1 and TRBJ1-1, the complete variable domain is KAGVTQTPRYLIKTRGQQVTLSCSPISGHRSVSWYQQTPGQGLQFLFEYFSETQRNKGNFPGRFSGRQFSNSRSEMNVSTLELGDSALYLCASSIPGGSEAFFGQGTRLTVV.

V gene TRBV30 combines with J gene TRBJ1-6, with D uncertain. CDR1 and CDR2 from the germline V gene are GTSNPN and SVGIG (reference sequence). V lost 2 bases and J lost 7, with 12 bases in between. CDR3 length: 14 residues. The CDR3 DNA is TGTGCCTGGAGTAGGGCAGCCAAAAATTCACCCCTCCACTTT. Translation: CAWSRAAKNSPLHF.

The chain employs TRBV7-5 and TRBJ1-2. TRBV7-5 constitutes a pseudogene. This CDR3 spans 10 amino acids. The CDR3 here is CARSLSGYTF. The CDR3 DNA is TGTGCCAGAAGCTTATCTGGCTACACCTTC.

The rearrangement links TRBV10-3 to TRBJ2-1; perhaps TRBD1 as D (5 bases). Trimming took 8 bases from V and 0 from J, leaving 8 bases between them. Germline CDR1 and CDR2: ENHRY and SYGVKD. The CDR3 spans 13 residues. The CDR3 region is CAIEDISYNEQFF. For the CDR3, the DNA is TGTGCCATCGAGGACATCTCCTACAATGAGCAGTTCTTC.

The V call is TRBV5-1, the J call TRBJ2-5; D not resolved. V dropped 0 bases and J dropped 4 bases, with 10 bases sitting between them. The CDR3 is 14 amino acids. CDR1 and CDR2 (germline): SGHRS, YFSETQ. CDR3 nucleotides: TGCGCCAGCAGCTTGGGCCAAGCATCAGAGACCCAGTACTTC. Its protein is CASSLGQASETQYF.

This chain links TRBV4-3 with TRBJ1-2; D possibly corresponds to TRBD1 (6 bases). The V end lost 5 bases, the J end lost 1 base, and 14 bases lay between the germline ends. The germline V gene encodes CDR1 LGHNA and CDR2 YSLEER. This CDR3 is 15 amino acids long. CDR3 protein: CASSDLGTFNYGYTF. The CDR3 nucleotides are TGCGCCAGCAGCGACCTCGGGACATTTAACTATGGCTACACCTTC.

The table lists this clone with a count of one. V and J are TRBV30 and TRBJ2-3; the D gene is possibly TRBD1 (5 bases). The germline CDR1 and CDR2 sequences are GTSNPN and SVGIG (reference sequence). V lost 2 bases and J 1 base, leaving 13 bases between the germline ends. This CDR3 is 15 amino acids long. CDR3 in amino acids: CAWSPLGQGTDTQYF. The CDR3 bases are TGTGCCTGGAGTCCTCTCGGACAAGGCACAGATACGCAGTATTTT.

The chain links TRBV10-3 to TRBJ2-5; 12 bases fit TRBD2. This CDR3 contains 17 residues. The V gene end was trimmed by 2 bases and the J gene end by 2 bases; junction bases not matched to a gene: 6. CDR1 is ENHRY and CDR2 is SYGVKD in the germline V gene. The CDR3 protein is CAISEAPLAGGQETQYF. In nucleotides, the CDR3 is TGTGCCATCAGTGAGGCTCCCCTAGCGGGGGGGCAAGAGACCCAGTACTTC.

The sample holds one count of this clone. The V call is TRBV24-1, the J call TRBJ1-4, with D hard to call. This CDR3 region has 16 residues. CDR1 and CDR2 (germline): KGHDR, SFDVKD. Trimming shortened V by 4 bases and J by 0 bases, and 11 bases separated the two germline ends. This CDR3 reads CATSDPNSATNEKLFF. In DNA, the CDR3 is TGTGCCACCAGTGACCCTAACAGTGCAACTAATGAAAAACTGTTTTTT.

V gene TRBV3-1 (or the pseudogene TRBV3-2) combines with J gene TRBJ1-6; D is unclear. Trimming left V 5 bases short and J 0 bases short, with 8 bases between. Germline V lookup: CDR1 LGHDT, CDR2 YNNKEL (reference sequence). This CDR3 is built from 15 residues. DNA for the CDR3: TGTGCCAGCAGCTCCGCAAGCTCCTATAATTCACCCCTCCACTTT. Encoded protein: CASSSASSYNSPLHF.

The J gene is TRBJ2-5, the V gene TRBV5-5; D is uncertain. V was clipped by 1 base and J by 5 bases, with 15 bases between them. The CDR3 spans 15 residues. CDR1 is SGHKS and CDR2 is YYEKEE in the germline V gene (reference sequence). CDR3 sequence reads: CASSLTSWARETQYF. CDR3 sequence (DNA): TGTGCCAGCAGCTTGACGTCTTGGGCCCGGGAGACCCAGTACTTC.

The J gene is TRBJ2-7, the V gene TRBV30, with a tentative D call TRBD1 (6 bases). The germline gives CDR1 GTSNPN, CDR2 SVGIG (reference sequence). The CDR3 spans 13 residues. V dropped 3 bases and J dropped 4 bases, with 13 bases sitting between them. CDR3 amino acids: CAWSKGVIYEQYF. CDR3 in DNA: TGTGCCTGGAGCAAGGGGGTTATTTACGAGCAGTACTTC.

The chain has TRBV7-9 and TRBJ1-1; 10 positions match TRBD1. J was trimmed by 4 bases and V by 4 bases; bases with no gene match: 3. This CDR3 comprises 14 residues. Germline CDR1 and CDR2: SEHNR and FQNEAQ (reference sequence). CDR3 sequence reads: CASSSTGGTTEAFF. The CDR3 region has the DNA TGTGCCAGCAGCTCGACAGGGGGCACCACTGAAGCTTTCTTT.

In DNA form, the CDR3 reads TGTGCCAGCAGTCCAGGGCCACTAGACCCCGAGCAGTTCTTC. It specifies CASSPGPLDPEQFF. The genes are TRBV6-5 and TRBJ2-1; tentatively, D is TRBD1 or TRBD2 (5 bases each). This CDR3 is built from 14 residues. Trimming stripped 5 bases from V and 10 bases from J, with 18 bases between. Per the germline V gene, CDR1 is MNHEY and CDR2 is SVGAGI.

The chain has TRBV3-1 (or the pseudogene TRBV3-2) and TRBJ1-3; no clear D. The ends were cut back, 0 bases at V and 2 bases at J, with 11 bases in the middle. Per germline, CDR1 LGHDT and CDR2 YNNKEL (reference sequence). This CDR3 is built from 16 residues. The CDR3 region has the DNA TGTGCCAGCAGCCAAGATTTCGCTGGAACTGGAAACACCATATATTTT. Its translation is CASSQDFAGTGNTIYF.

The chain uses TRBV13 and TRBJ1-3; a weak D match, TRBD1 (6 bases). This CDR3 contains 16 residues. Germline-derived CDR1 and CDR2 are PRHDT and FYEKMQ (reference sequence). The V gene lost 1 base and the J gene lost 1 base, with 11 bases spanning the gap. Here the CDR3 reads CASSLVPTGSGNTIYF. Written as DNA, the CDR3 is TGTGCCAGCAGCTTAGTCCCAACAGGGTCTGGAAACACCATATATTTT.

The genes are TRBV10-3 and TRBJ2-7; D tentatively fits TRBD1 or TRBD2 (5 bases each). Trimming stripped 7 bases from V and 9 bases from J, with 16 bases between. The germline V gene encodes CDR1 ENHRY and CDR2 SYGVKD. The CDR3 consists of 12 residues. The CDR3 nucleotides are TGTGCCATCACGGGCCCAGACGGGGCGCAGTACTTC. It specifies CAITGPDGAQYF.

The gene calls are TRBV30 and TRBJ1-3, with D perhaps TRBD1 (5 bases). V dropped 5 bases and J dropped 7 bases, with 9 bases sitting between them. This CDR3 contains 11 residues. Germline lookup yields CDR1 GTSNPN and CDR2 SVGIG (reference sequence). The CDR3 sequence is CAWGNRNTIYF. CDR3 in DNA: TGTGCCTGGGGAAACAGGAACACCATATATTTT.

CDR3 bases: TGTGCCAGCAGGAAGAGGGGGGGGAACACTGAAGCTTTCTTT. Its translation is CASRKRGGNTEAFF. J is TRBJ1-1 and V is TRBV6-4, with D perhaps TRBD1 (6 bases). Trimming took off 6 bases at V and 1 base at J, with 12 bases between the two ends. Germline-derived CDR1 and CDR2 are MRHNA and SNTAGT. CDR3 size: 14 residues.

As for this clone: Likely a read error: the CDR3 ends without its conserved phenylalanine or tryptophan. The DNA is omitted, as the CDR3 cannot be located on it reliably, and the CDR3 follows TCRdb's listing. The CDR3 here is CASSPDPLGGALVL. The chain links TRBV19 to TRBJ2-7. CDR1 LNHDA and CDR2 SQIVND come from the germline V gene (reference sequence). The CDR3 numbers 14 amino acids, ends counted.

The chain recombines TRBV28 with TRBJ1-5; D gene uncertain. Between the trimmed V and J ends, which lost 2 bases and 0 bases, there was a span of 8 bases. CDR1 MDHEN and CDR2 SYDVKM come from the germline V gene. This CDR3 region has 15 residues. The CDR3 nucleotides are TGTGCCAGCAGTTTAAGGCTGACTAGCAATCAGCCCCAGCATTTT. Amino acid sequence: CASSLRLTSNQPQHF. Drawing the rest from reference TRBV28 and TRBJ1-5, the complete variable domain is DVKVTQSSRYLVKRTGEKVFLECVQDMDHENMFWYRQDPGLGLRLIYFSYDVKMKEKGDIPEGYSVSREKKERFSLILESASTNQTSMYLCASSLRLTSNQPQHFGDGTRLSIL.

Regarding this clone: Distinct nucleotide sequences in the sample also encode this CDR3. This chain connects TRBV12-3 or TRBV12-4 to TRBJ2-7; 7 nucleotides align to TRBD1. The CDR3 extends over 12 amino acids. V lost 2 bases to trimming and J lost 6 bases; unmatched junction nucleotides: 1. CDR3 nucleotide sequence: TGTGCCAGCAGTTTATCAGGGGGCGAGCAGTACTTC. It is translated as CASSLSGGEQYF.